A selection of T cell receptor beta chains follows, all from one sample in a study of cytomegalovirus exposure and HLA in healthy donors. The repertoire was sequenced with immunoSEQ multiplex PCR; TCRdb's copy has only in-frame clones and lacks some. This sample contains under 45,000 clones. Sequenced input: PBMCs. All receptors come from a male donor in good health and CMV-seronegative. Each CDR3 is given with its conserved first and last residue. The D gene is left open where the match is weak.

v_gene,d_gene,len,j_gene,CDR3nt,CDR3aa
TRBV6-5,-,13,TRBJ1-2,TGTGCCAGCACTTCTCCAGGTGACTATGGCTACACCTTC,CASTSPGDYGYTF
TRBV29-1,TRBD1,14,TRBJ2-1,TGCAGCGTTGAAAGGACAGGGGTTCGGAATGAGCAGTTCTTC,CSVERTGVRNEQFF
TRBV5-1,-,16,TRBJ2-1,TGCGCCAGCAGCTTGGGTGCGGGGTCTGCCTACAATGAGCAGTTCTTC,CASSLGAGSAYNEQFF
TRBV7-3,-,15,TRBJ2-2,TGTGCCAGCAGCTCGCAGGGGCTAGGCACCGGGGAGCTGTTTTTT,CASSSQGLGTGELFF
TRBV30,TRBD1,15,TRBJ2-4,TGTGCCTGGGGTCGACAGGGAGTAGCCAAAAACATTCAGTACTTC,CAWGRQGVAKNIQYF
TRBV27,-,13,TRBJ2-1,TGTGCCAGCAGCCGGGGGAGGCTCAATGAGCAGTTCTTC,CASSRGRLNEQFF
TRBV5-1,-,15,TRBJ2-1,TGCGCCAGCAGCTTGACGAGCCCCGGGTACAATGAGCAGTTCTTC,CASSLTSPGYNEQFF
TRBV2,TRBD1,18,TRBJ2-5,TGTGCCCTAGTCCGGGACAGGGGTCTCTCTTGGTACCAAGAGACCCAGTACTTC,CALVRDRGLSWYQETQYF
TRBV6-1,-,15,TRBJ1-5,TGTGCCAGCAGTGAATTGGGAGGGCGCAATCAGCCCCAGCATTTT,CASSELGGRNQPQHF
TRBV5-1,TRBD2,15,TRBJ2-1,TGCGCCAGCAGCCCGGGCGGGGGACCCTACAATGAGCAGTTCTTC,CASSPGGGPYNEQFF
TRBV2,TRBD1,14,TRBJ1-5,TGTGCCACCTGGACAGGGGAGGGCAATCAGCCCCAGCATTTT,CATWTGEGNQPQHF
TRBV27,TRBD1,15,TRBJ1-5,TGTGCCAGCAGTTTCATGGACAGGGGGAATCAGCCCCAGCATTTT,CASSFMDRGNQPQHF
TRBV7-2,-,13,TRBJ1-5,TGTGCCAGCAGCTCGCAGCGGAATCAGCCCCAGCATTTT,CASSSQRNQPQHF
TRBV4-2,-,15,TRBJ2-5,TGTGCCAGCAGCCAAGATTGGGGGGGGCCGGAGACCCAGTACTTC,CASSQDWGGPETQYF
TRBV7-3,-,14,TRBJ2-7,TGTGCCAGCAGCCCTGATGCCAGGTCCTACGAGCAGTACTTC,CASSPDARSYEQYF
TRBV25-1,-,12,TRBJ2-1,TGTGCCAGCAGTGACGGGGAGGATGAGCAGTTCTTC,CASSDGEDEQFF
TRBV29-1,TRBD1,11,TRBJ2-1,TGCAGCGTCCCAGGGGGCCTTGAGCAGTTCTTC,CSVPGGLEQFF
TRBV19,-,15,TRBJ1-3,TGTGCCAGTAGTATATCCTCCTACTCTGGAAACACCATATATTTT,CASSISSYSGNTIYF
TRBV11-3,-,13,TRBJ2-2,TGTGCCAGCAGCTTATATGAGTCCGGGGAGCTGTTTTTT,CASSLYESGELFF
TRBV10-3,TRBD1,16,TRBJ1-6,TGTGCCATCAGTGGAGGTTCAGGGGGCGCAGAATCACCCCTCCACTTT,CAISGGSGGAESPLHF
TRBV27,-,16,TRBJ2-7,TGTGCCAGCAGTTTTCAGGCCCGCCTGGGTTTCTACGAGCAGTACTTC,CASSFQARLGFYEQYF
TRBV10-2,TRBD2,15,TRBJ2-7,TGCGCCAGCAGGGGACTAGCGGGGGGACTCTACGAGCAGTACTTC,CASRGLAGGLYEQYF
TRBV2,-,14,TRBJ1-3,TGTGCCAGCAGTCGGACTTTCTCTGGAAACACCATATATTTT,CASSRTFSGNTIYF
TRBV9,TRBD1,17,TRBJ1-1,TGTGCCAGCAGCCCGCTCCGGGACAGGGGTTACGGCACTGAAGCTTTCTTT,CASSPLRDRGYGTEAFF
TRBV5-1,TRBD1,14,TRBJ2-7,TGCGCCAGCAGCTTCGAGACAGGGAGATACGAGCAGTACTTC,CASSFETGRYEQYF
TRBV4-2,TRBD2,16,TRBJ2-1,TGTGCCAGCAGCCAAGTCCCCGGGGGGGGCGACAATGAGCAGTTCTTC,CASSQVPGGGDNEQFF
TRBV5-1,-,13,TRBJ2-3,TGCGCCAGCAGCTTGGGGGGCCAAGATACGCAGTATTTT,CASSLGGQDTQYF
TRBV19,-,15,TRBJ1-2,TGTGCCAGTAGTAGTCCCGGAGGGGGGGTCTATGGCTACACCTTC,CASSSPGGGVYGYTF
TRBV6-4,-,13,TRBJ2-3,TGTGCCAGCAGTGACCAGTCCACAGATACGCAGTATTTT,CASSDQSTDTQYF
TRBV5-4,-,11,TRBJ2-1,TGTGCCAGCAGCGCAGGGATTGAGCAGTTCTTC,CASSAGIEQFF
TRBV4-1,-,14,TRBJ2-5,TGCGCCAGCAGCCTGGGCGGGGTTGAAGAGACCCAGTACTTC,CASSLGGVEETQYF
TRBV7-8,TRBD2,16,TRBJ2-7,TGTGCCAGCAGCTTAGCGGTAGCGGGGCGAGCCTACGAGCAGTACTTC,CASSLAVAGRAYEQYF
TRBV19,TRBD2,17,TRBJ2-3,TGTGCCAGTAGTACTAGCGGGGTTCCTTCCAGCACAGATACGCAGTATTTT,CASSTSGVPSSTDTQYF
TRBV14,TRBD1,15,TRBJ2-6,TGTGCCAGCAGCCAACTTCAGGGGGTCGCCGGGGTCCTGAATTTC,CASSQLQGVAGVLNF
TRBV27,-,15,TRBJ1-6,TGTGCCAGCAGTTTACGAGGACTAGTTAATTCACCCCTCCACTTT,CASSLRGLVNSPLHF
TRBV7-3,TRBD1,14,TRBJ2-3,TGTGCCAGCAGCTGGGACAGGGATGGAGATACGCAGTATTTT,CASSWDRDGDTQYF
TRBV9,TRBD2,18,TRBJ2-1,TGTGCCAGCAGCGGAGGTTTAGCGGGGGCCAGCTCCTACAATGAGCAGTTCTTC,CASSGGLAGASSYNEQFF